The 25 T cell receptor beta chains below all came from one sample that was sequenced in a study of blood T cells in healthy people across ages. A second PCR, run for about 7 to 12 cycles, used a sample-barcoded 5' primer plus a J-beta primer mix. Each CDR3 protein is one row after TCRdb ran MiXCR on the 5' RACE reads. Seen here are over 750,000 distinct CDR3 sequences, around 25% observed once, and the top ten hold roughly 9%. In addition, the sample was reused for a study of T cells of mothers and their children.

The specimen was blood. The source of these receptors is a boy between 5 and 17 years old in good health.

The rearrangement uses TRBV7-2 and TRBJ2-2, with TRBD1 matching 9 bases. Germline CDR1 and CDR2: SGHTA and FQGNSA. V was pared by 2 bases and J by 7 bases, with 17 bases of the junction left unmatched. CDR3 length: 19 amino acids. CDR3 region: CASSLRGRQGGALGGELFF. In DNA form, the CDR3 reads TGTGCCAGCAGCTTAAGGGGGAGACAGGGGGGCGCCTTGGGCGGGGAGCTGTTTTTT.

This clonotype was seen more than once but under ten times. This sequence joins TRBV28 and TRBJ2-5; D call uncertain. Trimming pared 6 bases from V and 4 bases from J, leaving 18 bases between. This CDR3 is 15 amino acids long. The germline gives CDR1 MDHEN, CDR2 SYDVKM. CDR3 residues: CASSPTVASAETQYF. CDR3 nucleotides: TGTGCCAGCAGCCCTACAGTGGCGTCAGCAGAGACCCAGTACTTC.

CDR3 residues: CASSDSETQYF. In nucleotides, the CDR3 is TGTGCCAGCAGCGATTCGGAGACCCAGTACTTC. The gene calls are TRBV9 and TRBJ2-5; no reliable D call. The CDR3 spans 11 residues. The germline gives CDR1 SGDLS, CDR2 YYNGEE. Trimming cost V 3 bases and J 5 bases, with 5 bases left between them. The full variable domain, with the rest looked up from reference TRBV9 and TRBJ2-5, is DSGVTQTPKHLITATGQRVTLRCSPRSGDLSVYWYQQSLDQGLQFLIQYYNGEERAKGNILERFSAQQFPDLHSELNLSSLELGDSALYFCASSDSETQYFGPGTRLLVL.

This clonotype has only a few counts. The chain carries TRBV4-1 and TRBJ2-5, with TRBD2 matching over 13 bases. Per germline, CDR1 MGHRA and CDR2 YSYEKL. The CDR3 consists of 17 residues. Losses at the gene ends were 3 bases for V and 2 bases for J; bases not matched to a gene: 6. CDR3 in amino acids: CASSQFGTSGEQETQYF. The DNA for the CDR3 is TGCGCCAGCAGCCAGTTTGGGACTAGCGGGGAACAAGAGACCCAGTACTTC.

The table lists this clonotype with a few counts. The chain couples TRBV6-2 or TRBV6-3 to TRBJ1-2; the D gene is possibly TRBD1 (6 bases). The CDR3 is 15 amino acids. Looked up from germline, CDR1 is MNHEY and CDR2 is SVGEGT. Deletions cut 5 bases from V and 4 bases from J, with 17 bases between. CDR3: CASSQLDSVLYGYTF. CDR3 nucleotides: TGTGCCAGCAGTCAACTGGACAGCGTGCTCTATGGCTACACCTTC.

V and J are TRBV14 and TRBJ2-3; tentative D call: TRBD2 (5 bases). Germline V gene lookup returns CDR1 SGHDN and CDR2 FVKESK. V was pared by 0 bases and J by 2 bases, with 15 bases between. The CDR3 has 17 amino acids. The CDR3 here is CASSQDGSGPNTDTQYF. CDR3 sequence (DNA): TGTGCCAGCAGCCAAGATGGGAGCGGACCCAACACAGATACGCAGTATTTT.

This clonotype was counted between two and nine times. V is TRBV6-6 and J is TRBJ2-7; TRBD1 matches at 7 bases. CDR1 and CDR2 from the germline V gene are MNHNY and SVGAGI (reference sequence). V was pared by 6 bases and J by 5 bases, with 10 bases of the junction left unmatched. The length of the CDR3 is 14 residues. In nucleotides, the CDR3 is TGTGCCAGCAGCTCCGACAGGGTTCGCAACGAGCAGTACTTC. This codes for CASSSDRVRNEQYF.

The chain combines TRBV20-1 with TRBJ1-6; tentatively, D is TRBD1 (6 bases). This CDR3 region has 17 residues. Trimming took off 0 bases at V and 1 base at J, with 13 bases between the two ends. Germline V gives CDR1 DFQATT, CDR2 SNEGSKA (reference sequence). Written as DNA, the CDR3 is TGCAGTGCTAGAGATCTGGGGGGCTGGTCCTATAATTCACCCCTCCACTTT. Its protein product is CSARDLGGWSYNSPLHF.

V is TRBV10-3 and J is TRBJ1-2; D ambiguous. CDR3 size: 16 residues. Germline CDR1 reads ENHRY; CDR2 reads SYGVKD. The V end lost 8 bases, the J end lost 1 base, and 20 bases lay between the germline ends. Here the CDR3 DNA reads TGTGCCATCGATGCCGATGGTGGCGGGTTTAACTATGGCTACACCTTC. Translation: CAIDADGGGFNYGYTF.

The chain has TRBV12-3 or TRBV12-4 and TRBJ2-7; 11 positions match TRBD2. V lost 5 bases to trimming and J lost 3 bases; unmatched junction nucleotides: 3. The CDR3 is 14 residues long. Here the CDR3 reads CASSGTSGVYEQYF. The CDR3 DNA follows: TGTGCCAGCAGTGGGACTAGCGGAGTCTACGAGCAGTACTTC.

This chain links TRBV28 with TRBJ2-5; 8 bases are a match to TRBD1. V lost 5 bases and J lost 0; bases outside the gene matches: 5. In germline, CDR1 is MDHEN, CDR2 SYDVKM. The CDR3 consists of 15 residues. The CDR3 sequence: CASSGPGQDQETQYF. In DNA, the CDR3 is TGTGCCAGCAGTGGACCGGGACAGGACCAAGAGACCCAGTACTTC.

The rearrangement uses TRBV28 and TRBJ1-1; maybe TRBD1 (6 bases). V was pared by 10 bases and J by 0 bases, with 12 bases between. The CDR3 loop spans 13 amino acids. Looked up from germline, CDR1 is MDHEN and CDR2 is SYDVKM. CDR3 DNA sequence: TGTGCCACCTCGGGACACCTGAACACTGAAGCTTTCTTT. Protein sequence: CATSGHLNTEAFF.

This clonotype was counted only a few times. CDR3 sequence reads: CAISEEVAYEQYF. In DNA, the CDR3 is TGTGCCATCAGTGAGGAGGTGGCCTACGAGCAGTACTTC. The chain employs TRBV10-3 and TRBJ2-7; D gene unclear. This CDR3 is 13 amino acids long. Trimming stripped 2 bases from V and 2 bases from J, with 7 bases between. From germline, CDR1 is ENHRY and CDR2 SYGVKD.

In this sample, this clonotype turned up a few times. The V and J genes are TRBV6-5 and TRBJ2-1; TRBD2 might be the D (7 bases). Trimming shortened V by 7 bases and J by 4 bases, and 14 bases separated the two germline ends. The CDR3 consists of 14 residues. Per germline, CDR1 MNHEY and CDR2 SVGAGI. The CDR3 spells CASKGGLLYNEQFF. In nucleotides, the CDR3 is TGTGCCAGCAAAGGGGGACTACTATACAATGAGCAGTTCTTC.

This clonotype turned up a few times. This chain connects TRBV19 to TRBJ2-1; tentatively, D is TRBD1 or TRBD2 (5 bases each). The CDR3 is 14 residues long. Germline V CDR1 and CDR2: LNHDA, SQIVND (reference sequence). V was cut by 3 bases and J by 3 bases, with 9 bases left in between. In DNA, the CDR3 is TGTGCCAGTAGTATCCGGGACGGCTACAATGAGCAGTTCTTC. Protein: CASSIRDGYNEQFF. Supplemented by reference TRBV19 and TRBJ2-1, the full variable domain reads DGGITQSPKYLFRKEGQNVTLSCEQNLNHDAMYWYRQDPGQGLRLIYYSQIVNDFQKGDIAEGYSVSREKKESFPLTVTSAQKNPTAFYLCASSIRDGYNEQFFGPGTRLTVL.

The chain links TRBV5-6 to TRBJ1-2; TRBD1 matches 9 bases. Germline V gene lookup returns CDR1 SGHDT and CDR2 YYEEEE. V dropped 5 bases and J dropped 3; count of bases not matched to a gene: 5. CDR3 length equals 14 residues. Here the CDR3 reads CASSGQGSYYGYTF. In DNA, the CDR3 is TGTGCCAGCAGTGGACAGGGGTCCTACTATGGCTACACCTTC.

The CDR3 coding sequence is TGCGCCAGCAGTGATACCTACTTGGATTTGAGCGAGCAGTACTTC. The encoded protein is CASSDTYLDLSEQYF. The chain joins TRBV10-1 to TRBJ2-7; D is unclear. Germline-derived CDR1 and CDR2 are WNHNN and SYGVQD (reference sequence). The CDR3 extends over 15 amino acids. V dropped 3 bases and J dropped 6 bases, with 18 bases sitting between them.

This clonotype appeared many times. V usage is TRBV29-1 and J usage is TRBJ2-5, with D possibly matching TRBD2 (5 bases). CDR3 length equals 12 residues. CDR1 and CDR2 from the germline V gene are SQVTM and ANQGSEA. CDR3 in DNA: TGCAGTTGGACTGCGACGGAGGAGACCCAGTACTTC. This codes for CSWTATEETQYF. Using reference TRBV29-1 and TRBJ2-5 for the parts outside the CDR3, the full variable domain is SAVISQKPSRDICQRGTSLTIQCQVDSQVTMMFWYRQQPGQSLTLIATANQGSEATYESGFVIDKFPISRPNLTFSTLTVSNMSPEDSSIYLCSWTATEETQYFGPGTRLLVL.

The sample holds a few counts of this clonotype. This rearrangement joins TRBV7-9 to TRBJ2-5; TRBD2 might be the D (5 bases). V lost 4 bases, J lost 0 bases, and 9 bases lay in between. The germline gives CDR1 SEHNR, CDR2 FQNEAQ (reference sequence). The CDR3 sequence is 14 residues long. This CDR3 is CASSWETDQETQYF. The CDR3 DNA sequence: TGTGCCAGCAGCTGGGAGACGGACCAAGAGACCCAGTACTTC.

This clonotype was counted a few times. The gene calls are TRBV27 and TRBJ2-3; 8 positions agree with TRBD2. CDR3 size: 16 residues. The V and J ends lost 6 bases and 2 bases, in that order; junction bases with no gene match: 10. Germline V gene sequence: CDR1 MNHEY, CDR2 SMNVEV (reference sequence). The CDR3 protein is CASSPLAGFYTDTQYF. The CDR3 nucleotides are TGTGCCAGCAGCCCGCTAGCGGGTTTTTACACAGATACGCAGTATTTT.

CDR3 coding DNA: TGTGCCTCAGGCGCCGGGACGCGAGGCGGGACCCAGTACTTC. Protein sequence: CASGAGTRGGTQYF. This chain joins TRBV19 and TRBJ2-5; either TRBD1 or TRBD2 may fit D (5 bases each). The CDR3 is made up of 14 amino acids. Trimming shortened V by 11 bases and J by 7 bases, and 23 bases separated the two germline ends. Germline-derived CDR1 and CDR2 are LNHDA and SQIVND (reference sequence).

The rearrangement links TRBV3-1 to TRBJ2-4; possibly TRBD2 for D (6 bases). V was cut by 4 bases and J by 1 base, with 14 bases left in between. The CDR3 totals 16 residues. The V gene's germline CDR1 is LGHDT and CDR2 YNNKEL (reference sequence). The CDR3 coding sequence is TGTGCCAGCAGCCCCCGGAGGGCGCTGGCCAAAAACATTCAGTACTTC. Its translation is CASSPRRALAKNIQYF.

A word on this clonotype: Compared with germline, one end of the junction differs, possibly owing to a read error. This sequence joins TRBV28 and TRBJ1-1; 7 nucleotides match TRBD1. This CDR3 has 13 residues. CDR1 and CDR2 from the germline V gene are MDHEN and SYDVKM. The CDR3 bases are TGTGCCAGCAGTTTACCAGACAGGGATGAAACTTTCTTT. It codes for CASSLPDRDETFF. Looking up the rest from reference TRBV28 and TRBJ1-1 gives the full variable domain: DVKVTQSSRYLVKRTGEKVFLECVQDMDHENMFWYRQDPGLGLRLIYFSYDVKMKEKGDIPEGYSVSREKKERFSLILESASTNQTSMYLCASSLPDRDETFFGQGTRLTVV.

The rearrangement joins TRBV29-1 to TRBJ2-3, with D perhaps assigned TRBD1 or TRBD2 (5 bases each). Germline V gene lookup returns CDR1 SQVTM and CDR2 ANQGSEA. Trimming took off 3 bases at V and 4 bases at J, with 11 bases between the two ends. This CDR3 is 13 amino acids long. CDR3 coding DNA: TGCAGCGTTGACAGGGAGCAGGCAGATACGCAGTATTTT. Protein sequence: CSVDREQADTQYF.

This sequence joins TRBV7-8 and TRBJ2-2; weak D call: TRBD2 (6 bases). This CDR3 is 15 amino acids long. Germline V gene sequence: CDR1 SGHVS, CDR2 FQNEAQ. V lost 4 bases, J lost 6 bases, and 15 bases lay in between. Here the CDR3 reads CASSWLAAGSGELFF. The CDR3, as DNA: TGTGCCAGCAGCTGGTTAGCGGCAGGGTCCGGGGAGCTGTTTTTT.